These T cell receptor beta chains were read from a single sample in a study of blood T cell repertoires in COVID-19. Sequenced by immunoSEQ multiplex PCR; TCRdb stores in-frame clones only, minus some. The table has approximately 220,000 clones, approximately 90% seen once; the top ten hold just over 2.5%. The specimen sequenced was PBMCs or T cells enriched from blood (not recorded which). The receptor set was obtained from a woman aged 25 to 39 who had recovered from COVID-19. CDR3s include the opening cysteine and the closing phenylalanine or tryptophan. Each record gives: D gene, J gene, V gene, clone size, CDR3 DNA, CDR3 protein. D genes are given only for firm matches. Clone sizes are given selectively: once, few, many, or a class where the clone is expanded.

TRBD1,TRBJ1-1,TRBV29-1,.,TGCAGCGTTGAAGGTTGGGTGGTTAAGGGTGACAGGGCGAACACTGAAGCTTTCTTT,CSVEGWVVKGDRANTEAFF
TRBD2,TRBJ2-1,TRBV5-1,.,TGCGCCAGCAGCTTACGGCGGGGGGCCTCCTTCAATGAGCAGTTCTTC,CASSLRRGASFNEQFF
TRBD1,TRBJ2-5,TRBV4-3,.,TGCGCCAGCAGCACGGGACAGTTGGACCAAGAGACCCAGTACTTC,CASSTGQLDQETQYF
.,TRBJ1-2,TRBV7-3,.,TGTGCCAGCAGCCCCTCCGGGACAACCTATGGCTACACCTTC,CASSPSGTTYGYTF
.,TRBJ2-7,TRBV7-9,.,TGTGCCTTATTCCAGCTAGGCGGGATGGGCGAGCAGTACTTC,CALFQLGGMGEQYF
TRBD2,TRBJ2-1,TRBV18,.,TGTGCCAGCTCCGCACTAGCGGAGGTATACAATGAGCAGTTCTTC,CASSALAEVYNEQFF
TRBD1,TRBJ1-6,TRBV7-9,.,TGTGCCAGCAGCTTAGCACAGACAGGGATGAATTCACCCCTCCACTTT,CASSLAQTGMNSPLHF
.,TRBJ1-5,TRBV19,.,TGTGCCAGTAGCTCCAGGGGTAGGGAGCCCCAGCATTTT,CASSSRGREPQHF
TRBD2,TRBJ2-7,TRBV4-1,.,TGCGCCAGCAGCCCCTACCTAGCGGGGGCCGCTGGAACCTACGAGCAGTACTTC,CASSPYLAGAAGTYEQYF
TRBD2,TRBJ2-7,TRBV7-2,once,TGTGCCAGCAGCTTAGCTTCTAGCGGGGGTCAATACGAGCAGTACTTC,CASSLASSGGQYEQYF
TRBD1,TRBJ2-7,TRBV9,.,TGTGCCAGCAGCGTAGGACAGGGGCCTTCCTACGAGCAGTACTTC,CASSVGQGPSYEQYF
TRBD1,TRBJ1-5,TRBV3-1/TRBV3-2,.,TGTGCCAGCAGCCGGGACAGGGACAATCAGCCCCAGCATTTT,CASSRDRDNQPQHF
.,TRBJ1-1,TRBV20-1,.,TGCAGTGCTAGTGGTCAGAGGAGGGGTTTGGGTGAAGCTTTCTTT,CSASGQRRGLGEAFF
.,TRBJ2-7,TRBV7-9,.,TGTGCCAGCAGCTTACTAGAGGGCAGGGGTGGGCACGAGCAGTACTTC,CASSLLEGRGGHEQYF
TRBD1,TRBJ2-6,TRBV19,.,TGTGCCAGTAGTATTCACAGGGGATCCCCTACTGGGGCCAACGTCCTGACTTTC,CASSIHRGSPTGANVLTF
.,TRBJ1-4,TRBV5-1,few,TGCGCCAGCAGCTCCTGGCAGGGTGAAAAACTGTTTTTT,CASSSWQGEKLFF
TRBD2,TRBJ2-3,TRBV7-2,once,TGTGCCAGCAGCTATAGACTAGCGGGTCTCACAGATACGCAGTATTTT,CASSYRLAGLTDTQYF
TRBD1,TRBJ1-5,TRBV2,.,TGTGCCAGCAGCCCGGGACAGGGTTTCAATCAGCCCCAGCATTTT,CASSPGQGFNQPQHF
.,TRBJ1-1,TRBV2,few,TGTGCCAGCGCGATGAACACTGAAGCTTTCTTT,CASAMNTEAFF
TRBD1,TRBJ2-1,TRBV5-1,.,TGCGCCAGCAGCTCTGGACAGGGATCCTACAATGAGCAGTTCTTC,CASSSGQGSYNEQFF
.,TRBJ2-3,TRBV11-3,.,TGTGCCAGCAGCCCGGAGGGCCAGCGTGGAGATACGCAGTATTTT,CASSPEGQRGDTQYF
TRBD2,TRBJ2-1,TRBV11-2,.,TGTGCCAGCAGCTTAGATCTAACTAGCGGGGGCTCCTACAATGAGCAGTTCTTC,CASSLDLTSGGSYNEQFF
TRBD1,TRBJ2-1,TRBV6-1,.,TGTGCCAGCAGTGACGTTCGGACAGGATCGGGCAATGAGCAGTTCTTC,CASSDVRTGSGNEQFF
.,TRBJ2-5,TRBV5-1,.,TGCGCCACCCAGCGGGTTGGCGGGGAAGAGACCCAGTACTTC,CATQRVGGEETQYF
TRBD1,TRBJ2-3,TRBV9,.,TGTGCCAGCAGCGTAGTCGAAGGGGGCATAACAGATACGCAGTATTTT,CASSVVEGGITDTQYF
TRBD2,TRBJ2-1,TRBV7-9,.,TGTGCCAGCAGCCCCGGGACTAGCGGGGGGCCCAATGAGCAGTTCTTC,CASSPGTSGGPNEQFF
TRBD1,TRBJ1-1,TRBV4-1,.,TGCGCCAGCAGCCAAGAGAATCAGGGACAGGCCAACACTGAAGCTTTCTTT,CASSQENQGQANTEAFF
.,TRBJ1-2,TRBV4-1,.,TGCGCCAGCAGCCAACTGGGGGCCGACCTCTTGAGCTACACCTTC,CASSQLGADLLSYTF
.,TRBJ1-3,TRBV10-3,.,TGTGCCATCAGTGAAGGAGCCTTCGGAAACACCATATATTTT,CAISEGAFGNTIYF
TRBD2,TRBJ2-1,TRBV19,.,TGTGCCAGTAGTCCCGCGGCTAGCGGGGGAGGAAATGAGCAGTTCTTC,CASSPAASGGGNEQFF
TRBD1,TRBJ1-5,TRBV10-3,.,TGTGCCACGCAGGGGGCGTCGGCTCAGCCCCAGCATTTT,CATQGASAQPQHF
.,TRBJ1-1,TRBV11-1,.,TGTGCCAGCAGCTTACAGACTGAAGCTTTCTTT,CASSLQTEAFF
TRBD1,TRBJ1-1,TRBV2,.,TGTGCCAGTTTTGAACAGGGGGGGATAAACACTGAAGCTTTCTTT,CASFEQGGINTEAFF
.,TRBJ2-1,TRBV6-2/TRBV6-3,once,TGTGCCAGCAGTCCGTACAATGAGCAGTTCTTC,CASSPYNEQFF
TRBD1,TRBJ1-2,TRBV10-2,.,TGCGCCAGCGGACAGGGCTCGAACTATGGCTACACCTTC,CASGQGSNYGYTF
TRBD1,TRBJ1-1,TRBV5-8,few,TGTGCCAGCAGCCCAAAATATCAGGGGGCGGATACTGAAGCTTTCTTT,CASSPKYQGADTEAFF
TRBD1,TRBJ2-7,TRBV7-2,.,TGTGCCAGCAGCTTAGTATCTTCAGGGGGCTACGAGCAGTACTTC,CASSLVSSGGYEQYF
.,TRBJ1-5,TRBV4-2,.,TGTGCCAGCAGCCCAACGGCAGGGTTAGTTCAGCCCCAGCATTTT,CASSPTAGLVQPQHF
.,TRBJ2-7,TRBV4-3,.,TGCGCCAGCAGCCAAGCCACCGAGGGAGCGAGCTCCTACGAGCAGTACTTC,CASSQATEGASSYEQYF
.,TRBJ2-5,TRBV29-1,.,TGCAGCGTTGAATCCAGGCTTCAAGAGACCCAGTACTTC,CSVESRLQETQYF
.,TRBJ1-2,TRBV5-1,.,TGCGCCAGCAGCTTCGACGGGCAGGGGTTTAGTGGCTACACCTTC,CASSFDGQGFSGYTF
.,TRBJ1-6,TRBV4-2,.,TGTGCCAGCAGCCAAGTAGTTTCACGCCTGATCCGAAATTCACCCCTCCACTTT,CASSQVVSRLIRNSPLHF
.,TRBJ1-6,TRBV5-1,.,TGCGCCAGCAGCCCGGTGGGGGCGACGAAGTCCTATAATTCACCCCTCCACTTT,CASSPVGATKSYNSPLHF
TRBD1,TRBJ1-5,TRBV19,.,TGTGCCAGTAGTACCGGACAGGGGCAACAGCCCCAGCATTTT,CASSTGQGQQPQHF
.,TRBJ1-1,TRBV5-1,.,TGCGCCAGCGGGGGGGGCCCTAGGGACACTGAAGCTTTCTTT,CASGGGPRDTEAFF
.,TRBJ2-2,TRBV12-3/TRBV12-4,.,TGTGCCAGCATCCAGGATAGCGCCGGGGAGCTGTTTTTT,CASIQDSAGELFF
TRBD1,TRBJ2-1,TRBV4-2,.,TGTGCCAGCAGCCAAGTTTTGGGACAGGGGGGTGGTGAGCAGTTCTTC,CASSQVLGQGGGEQFF
.,TRBJ2-5,TRBV29-1,.,TGCAGCGTTGAAGATCTAGGTAGCGGACAAGAGACCCAGTACTTC,CSVEDLGSGQETQYF